One and the same sample provided the 27 T cell receptor beta chains below, sequenced in a study of T cell repertoires in cytomegalovirus infection. For these TCRs, the target antigens are not known. TCRdb ran MiXCR on the reads and lists one entry per CDR3 protein. Among approximately 990,000 distinct CDR3 sequences listed, approximately 31% were seen once. The starting material was cultured CD8+ T cells from PBMCs, obtained from culture after CMV antigen stimulation. The receptors come from a human donor in good health (CMV status not recorded). Some clones in this sample may be carry-over from other donors' samples.

The CDR3 is CASSDNREGYEQYV. The DNA for the CDR3 is TGTGCCAGCAGCGATAACAGGGAGGGCTACGAGCAGTACGTC. The rearrangement links TRBV7-4 to TRBJ2-7, with D perhaps matching TRBD2 (7 bases). Germline lookup yields CDR1 SGHVT and CDR2 SQSDAQ. The V and J ends lost 5 bases and 3 bases respectively, with 14 bases between them. The CDR3 sequence is 14 residues long.

This clonotype occurred a few times. The genes are TRBV11-2 and TRBJ1-3; maybe TRBD1 (5 bases). The CDR3 sequence is 16 residues long. The V gene's germline CDR1 is SGHAT and CDR2 FQNNGV. Deletions cut 2 bases from V and 4 bases from J, with 15 bases between. CDR3 in amino acids: CASSLLLGGTGNTIYF. In DNA form, the CDR3 reads TGTGCCAGCAGCTTACTCCTCGGAGGGACGGGAAACACCATATATTTT.

Comment on this clonotype: A much larger clonotype is one base distant, so this may be a read error. This chain links TRBV6-6 with TRBJ1-2; no firm D call. The germline gives CDR1 MNHNY, CDR2 SVGAGI (reference sequence). The CDR3 covers 17 residues. The CDR3 region is CANSYLGGGSISYGYTF. The CDR3 coding sequence is TGTGCCAACAGTTACCTCGGCGGCGGGTCTATCTCGTATGGCTACACCTTC.

This chain connects TRBV5-6 to TRBJ1-1; TRBD1 might be the D (5 bases). This CDR3 is built from 14 residues. V was trimmed by 7 bases and J by 1 base, leaving 14 bases between them. The germline V gene encodes CDR1 SGHDT and CDR2 YYEEEE. The CDR3 DNA reads as TGTGCCAGCGGGCAGAGGGGAAGGAACACTGAAGCTTTCTTT. It is translated as CASGQRGRNTEAFF.

There are a few counts of this clonotype. The rearrangement links TRBV12-5 to TRBJ1-5, with D unresolved. Germline values: CDR1 LGHNT, CDR2 FRNRAP. V was pared by 3 bases and J by 0 bases, with 12 bases between. The CDR3 has 16 residues. The CDR3 is CASGFGSGYSNQPQHF. The DNA of the CDR3 is TGTGCTAGTGGTTTCGGTTCGGGATATAGCAATCAGCCCCAGCATTTT.

This clonotype was found many times. The chain carries TRBV12-3 or TRBV12-4 and TRBJ2-1, with 10 nucleotides matching TRBD2. The CDR3 is made up of 15 amino acids. J lost 2 bases, V lost 8 bases, and 6 bases had no gene match. The CDR3 DNA reads as TGTGCCAGCGGCGAAAGCGGGGGGGCCTACAATGAGCAGTTCTTC. It is translated as CASGESGGAYNEQFF.

This clonotype showed up many times. The rearrangement joins TRBV6-1 to TRBJ2-7; 7 nucleotides align to TRBD1. The V and J ends lost 0 bases and 3 bases, in that order; junction bases with no gene match: 5. CDR3 length: 15 amino acids. Germline values: CDR1 MNHNS, CDR2 SASEGT. CDR3 amino acids: CASSEALGGGYEQYF. The CDR3 coding sequence is TGTGCCAGCAGTGAAGCCTTAGGGGGCGGCTACGAGCAGTACTTC.

The rearrangement uses TRBV24-1 and TRBJ2-1; D remains unclear. The CDR3 is 12 amino acids. V lost 6 bases and J lost 7, with 9 bases in between. CDR1 is KGHDR, CDR2 SFDVKD, per germline. The CDR3 region is CATSYQGNEQFF. For the CDR3, the DNA is TGTGCCACCAGTTACCAAGGGAATGAGCAGTTCTTC.

Concerning this clonotype itself: The CDR3 end shows no conserved phenylalanine or tryptophan, and so a read error is likely. V usage is TRBV28 and J usage is TRBJ2-2; no clear D. The length of the CDR3 is 13 residues. CDR1 is MDHEN and CDR2 is SYDVKM in the germline V gene. Trimming took 10 bases from V and 4 from J, leaving 13 bases between them. The CDR3 DNA follows: TGTGCCAACCCGGGCAGTGGCACCGGGGAGCTGTTTTCT. Its protein product is CANPGSGTGELFS.

This clonotype was counted a few times. The chain is built from TRBV4-1 and TRBJ1-1; perhaps TRBD1 as D (5 bases). V was pared by 0 bases and J by 4 bases, with 12 bases between. CDR1 is MGHRA and CDR2 is YSYEKL in the germline V gene. This CDR3 spans 15 amino acids. The CDR3 bases are TGCGCCAGCAGCCAAGATGGGAAGGGGACCACTGAAGCTTTCTTT. Protein product: CASSQDGKGTTEAFF.

The V and J genes are TRBV6-2 or TRBV6-3 and TRBJ2-1, with 7 bases identical to TRBD1. This CDR3 has 14 residues. CDR1 is MNHEY, CDR2 SVGEGT, per germline. V shed 6 bases, J shed 5 bases, and the junction held 7 bases outside the gene matches. The DNA for the CDR3 is TGTGCCAGCAGGACCGGGACAGCTAACAATGAGCAGTTCTTC. Protein: CASRTGTANNEQFF.

In DNA form, the CDR3 reads TGTGCCAGTAGTGAGCCCGGGCACCAGCCCCAGTACTTC. This encodes CASSEPGHQPQYF. V usage is TRBV19 and J usage is TRBJ2-5; D uncertain. CDR1 and CDR2 (germline): LNHDA, SQIVND (reference sequence). V lost 5 bases and J lost 9, with 16 bases in between. This CDR3 contains 13 residues.

In its sample, this clonotype was seen a few times. J is TRBJ1-1 and V is TRBV6-1, with a tentative D call TRBD1 (5 bases). Looked up from germline, CDR1 is MNHNS and CDR2 is SASEGT. The CDR3 loop spans 13 amino acids. V lost 5 bases and J lost 8, with 15 bases in between. The CDR3 bases are TGTGCCAGCAGTCAAGGGGCGGGAATCGAAGCTTTCTTT. Its protein product is CASSQGAGIEAFF.

This clonotype came up many times. V gene TRBV7-2 combines with J gene TRBJ1-2; 7 bases map to TRBD1. The J segment lost 1 base and the V segment lost 4 bases, leaving 3 bases of the junction unmatched. In germline, CDR1 is SGHTA, CDR2 FQGNSA. The CDR3 is 14 amino acids. The CDR3 DNA reads as TGTGCCAGCAGCTCGGGACAGATTAACTATGGCTACACCTTC. The encoded protein is CASSSGQINYGYTF.

This clonotype has ten or more counts. The chain recombines TRBV7-9 with TRBJ2-7; the D gene is possibly TRBD2 (5 bases). V was cut by 2 bases and J by 0 bases, with 17 bases left in between. This CDR3 is 17 amino acids long. Per the germline V gene, CDR1 is SEHNR and CDR2 is FQNEAQ (reference sequence). CDR3 region: CASSLSAGHNISYEQYV. CDR3 in DNA: TGTGCCAGCAGCTTAAGCGCGGGCCATAACATCTCCTACGAGCAGTACGTC.

Concerning this clonotype itself: One junction end does not reproduce the germline sequence, and a read error may be involved. The chain joins TRBV7-2 to TRBJ1-5; no clear D gene. Germline values: CDR1 SGHTA, CDR2 FQGNSA. CDR3 length: 16 amino acids. CDR3 DNA: TGTGCCAGCAGCTTGGGCAGTGGATTTAGCAATCAGCCCCAGCTTTTT. Its translation is CASSLGSGFSNQPQLF.

This chain links TRBV6-1 with TRBJ1-1, with unresolved D. The CDR3 has 12 amino acids. CDR1 and CDR2 from the germline V gene are MNHNS and SASEGT. The V gene lost 3 bases and the J gene lost 6 bases, with 8 bases spanning the gap. The CDR3 sequence: CASSDLGPEAFF. The DNA of the CDR3 is TGTGCCAGCAGTGATTTAGGCCCTGAAGCTTTCTTT.

This clonotype has just a few counts. This rearrangement joins TRBV5-1 to TRBJ1-1, with 9 bases aligning to TRBD1. Per germline, CDR1 SGHRS and CDR2 YFSETQ. V was clipped by 3 bases and J by 11 bases; unmatched bases: 5. The CDR3 is made up of 12 amino acids. The CDR3 loop is CASSSGQGLAFF. The CDR3 coding sequence is TGCGCCAGCAGCTCGGGACAGGGATTGGCTTTCTTT.

This clonotype was counted a single time. This rearrangement joins TRBV9 to TRBJ2-1; no reliable D call. There are 15 residues in the CDR3. Germline CDR1 is SGDLS and CDR2 is YYNGEE. Deletions cut 0 bases from V and 1 base from J, with 8 bases between. The CDR3 sequence: CASSVEGNSYNEQFF. In nucleotides, the CDR3 is TGTGCCAGCAGCGTAGAGGGCAATTCCTACAATGAGCAGTTCTTC.

This chain connects TRBV5-4 to TRBJ1-2, with 11 bases aligning to TRBD1. With V trimmed by 4 bases and J by 3 bases, 5 bases remained unmatched. This CDR3 spans 15 amino acids. Germline V gene sequence: CDR1 SGHNT, CDR2 YYREEE (reference sequence). CDR3 sequence (DNA): TGTGCCAGCAGCACGGACAGGGGGCAGGACTATGGCTACACCTTC. Amino acids: CASSTDRGQDYGYTF.

This clonotype was counted between two and nine times. The chain carries TRBV11-2 and TRBJ1-6, with TRBD1 matching over 8 bases. In germline, CDR1 is SGHAT, CDR2 FQNNGV. The CDR3 length is 17 residues. The ends lost 5 bases at V and 10 bases at J; junction bases unmatched: 16. CDR3: CASSPWTGLRKKSPLHF. DNA of the CDR3: TGTGCCAGCAGCCCATGGACAGGGCTGAGAAAGAAATCACCCCTCCACTTT.

V and J are TRBV12-3 or TRBV12-4 and TRBJ2-7, with D perhaps given as TRBD1 or TRBD2 (5 bases each). The CDR3 contains 13 residues. The germline V and J ends were trimmed by 5 bases and 4 bases, with 12 bases remaining between them. The CDR3 is CASSRAWGYEQYF. CDR3 nucleotide sequence: TGTGCCAGCAGTCGCGCCTGGGGGTACGAGCAGTACTTC.

The chain couples TRBV5-1 to TRBJ2-1; D not certain. The CDR3 contains 13 residues. V was pared by 2 bases and J by 7 bases, with 10 bases between. Germline CDR1 is SGHRS and CDR2 is YFSETQ. CDR3 amino acids: CASSFSYVNEQFF. Written as DNA, the CDR3 is TGCGCCAGCAGCTTCTCGTATGTGAATGAGCAGTTCTTC.

This clonotype was picked up many times. V gene TRBV7-2 combines with J gene TRBJ2-1; weak D call: TRBD2 (6 bases). V was cut by 5 bases and J by 8 bases, with 7 bases left in between. This CDR3 has 11 amino acids. Per the germline V gene, CDR1 is SGHTA and CDR2 is FQGNSA. CDR3 nucleotides: TGTGCCAGCAGCGGAGGGTATGAGCAGTTCTTC. It is translated as CASSGGYEQFF.

This clonotype was observed a few times. The V gene is TRBV14, the J gene TRBJ2-5; D not certain. The V gene lost 0 bases and the J gene lost 1 base, with 6 bases spanning the gap. Germline V lookup: CDR1 SGHDN, CDR2 FVKESK. The CDR3 covers 14 residues. The CDR3 DNA sequence: TGTGCCAGCAGCCAAGAGGCAGGCCAAGAGACCCAGTACTTC. It yields the protein CASSQEAGQETQYF.

There are many counts of this clonotype. DNA for the CDR3: TGTGCCAGCAGTTACGGACCCTACAATGAGCAGTTCTTC. Protein product: CASSYGPYNEQFF. This chain joins TRBV6-5 and TRBJ2-1; D not resolved. The CDR3 has 13 residues. Germline lookup yields CDR1 MNHEY and CDR2 SVGAGI. V lost 2 bases and J 2 bases, leaving 4 bases between the germline ends.

This clonotype came up many times. One end of the junction is discordant with germline, which a read error may explain. In nucleotides, the CDR3 is TGTGCCAGCAGTTTCGGACAGGCCGCTCAGGCCCAGCATTTT. Its translation is CASSFGQAAQAQHF. The chain is built from TRBV7-8 and TRBJ1-5; TRBD1 matches at 7 bases. Germline V lookup: CDR1 SGHVS, CDR2 FQNEAQ. The CDR3 has 14 residues.